The sequence of this T cell receptor (beta chain) was determined in a study of response to subunit inactivated influenza vaccine. V was pared by 0 bases and J by 3 bases, with 15 bases between. This CDR3 is 18 amino acids long. Germline CDR1 MNHEY, CDR2 SVGAGI. This clonotype was counted between two and nine times. Via MiXCR, TCRdb re-called the RT-PCR reads, giving one row per CDR3 protein. The sample carries roughly 700,000 distinct CDR3 sequences, approximately 14% recorded once. The chain has TRBV6-5 and TRBJ2-6; D unclear. The sequence derives from a man aged 50 or older who received an inactivated influenza vaccine. Sample: PBMCs from blood, taken around two weeks before vaccination. This CDR3 reads CASSYSQYAVYGANVLTF. DNA for the CDR3: TGTGCCAGCAGTTACTCCCAATATGCAGTATATGGGGCCAACGTCCTGACTTTC.